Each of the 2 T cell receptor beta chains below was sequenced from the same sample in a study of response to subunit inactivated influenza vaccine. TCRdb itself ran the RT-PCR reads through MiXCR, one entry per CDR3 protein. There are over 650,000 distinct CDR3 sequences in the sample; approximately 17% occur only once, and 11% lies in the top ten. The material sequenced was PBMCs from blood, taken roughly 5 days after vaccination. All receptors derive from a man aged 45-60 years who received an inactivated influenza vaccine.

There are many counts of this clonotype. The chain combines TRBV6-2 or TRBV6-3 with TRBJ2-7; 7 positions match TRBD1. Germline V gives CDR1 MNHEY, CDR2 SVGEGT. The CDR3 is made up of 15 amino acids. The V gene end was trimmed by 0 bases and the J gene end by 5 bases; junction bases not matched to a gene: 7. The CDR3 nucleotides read TGTGCCAGCAGTTACTCGGGACAGTCCCCCAACGAGCAGTACTTC. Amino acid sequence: CASSYSGQSPNEQYF.

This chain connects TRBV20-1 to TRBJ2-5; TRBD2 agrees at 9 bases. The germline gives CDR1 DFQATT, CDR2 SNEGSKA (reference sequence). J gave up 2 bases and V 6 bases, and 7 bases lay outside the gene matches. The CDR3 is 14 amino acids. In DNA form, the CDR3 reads TGCAGTGCCCCGGGGACTAGCAGTCAAGAGACCCAGTACTTC. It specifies CSAPGTSSQETQYF.